One sample yielded the 3 T cell receptor beta chains listed below, sequenced in a study of T cell clones after liver transplantation. Measured with immunoSEQ multiplex PCR; TCRdb has only the in-frame clones, and not every one. The repertoire consists of about 80,000 clones, with over 80% occurring once and the leading ten covering less than 0.6%. Sequencing was performed on CD4+ T cells from blood, taken 46 months after liver transplant. The receptors here all came from a human patient who received a liver transplant. Some T cells may have originated in the graft donor.

Details on this clone: Additional DNA sequences in this sample encode the identical CDR3. V is TRBV30 and J is TRBJ2-7; 9 bases are a match to TRBD2. The junction had 11 bases not matched to a gene; V was cut back by 2 bases and J by 6 bases. Germline CDR1 GTSNPN, CDR2 SVGIG (reference sequence). CDR3 length: 15 residues. The CDR3 bases are TGTGCCTGGAGTACCGGACTCGCGGGGGGGGGCGAGCAGTACTTC. It codes for CAWSTGLAGGGEQYF.

The chain is built from TRBV28 and TRBJ1-4; the D gene is possibly TRBD1 (5 bases). Per the germline V gene, CDR1 is MDHEN and CDR2 is SYDVKM. Trimming stripped 6 bases from V and 5 bases from J, with 28 bases between. The CDR3 covers 19 residues. The CDR3 reads CASSDVADLAAGWNEKLFF. The CDR3, as DNA: TGTGCCAGCAGCGATGTTGCGGACCTAGCGGCAGGGTGGAATGAAAAACTGTTTTTT.

The chain has TRBV9 and TRBJ2-2, with D hard to call. The ends were cut back, 0 bases at V and 3 bases at J, with 3 bases in the middle. This CDR3 has 13 amino acids. Germline assignment: CDR1 SGDLS and CDR2 YYNGEE. This CDR3 is CASSVVDTGELFF. Here the CDR3 DNA reads TGTGCCAGCAGCGTAGTGGACACCGGGGAGCTGTTTTTT.